One sample yielded the 13 T cell receptor beta chains listed below, sequenced in a study of blood T cell repertoires in COVID-19. The protocol was immunoSEQ multiplex PCR, while the TCRdb copy is restricted to in-frame clones and leaves out a portion. The sample gives about 140,000 clones, 75% to 90% of which show up once; more than 9% is in the top ten. The sequenced sample was peripheral blood. These receptor sequences come from a man between 60 and 75 years old with active or convalescent COVID-19.

This clone was seen only once. The CDR3 nucleotides read TGCAGCGTTGAGAGTCTAAACACTGAAGCTTTCTTT. It specifies CSVESLNTEAFF. The chain is built from TRBV29-1 and TRBJ1-1; D remains ambiguous. The CDR3 covers 12 residues. V was trimmed by 3 bases and J by 2 bases, leaving 7 bases between them. From germline, CDR1 is SQVTM and CDR2 ANQGSEA.

The genes are TRBV27 and TRBJ2-3; 7 bases align to TRBD2. V lost 5 bases and J lost 2; bases outside the gene matches: 16. CDR3 size: 18 residues. Germline values: CDR1 MNHEY, CDR2 SMNVEV (reference sequence). In DNA, the CDR3 is TGTGCCAGCAGTCCCCTCTCCCAAGCGGGGCTTACCACAGATACGCAGTATTTT. It yields the protein CASSPLSQAGLTTDTQYF.

The rearrangement links TRBV9 to TRBJ2-7; no definite D call. Germline assignment: CDR1 SGDLS and CDR2 YYNGEE. The CDR3 is 15 residues long. With 4 bases removed from V and 3 bases from J, the gap between germline ends came to 17 bases. This CDR3 is CASSPRQAPLYEQYF. CDR3 in DNA: TGTGCCAGCAGCCCCCGACAAGCCCCTCTCTACGAGCAGTACTTC.

For the CDR3, the DNA is TGCGCCAGCAGCGGACCGGGACAGTTCAATGAAAAACTGTTTTTT. Translation: CASSGPGQFNEKLFF. This chain uses TRBV5-1 with TRBJ1-4, with 7 bases fitting TRBD1. After removal of 4 bases from V and 5 bases from J, the junction contained 8 bases not matched to a gene. CDR1 and CDR2 (germline): SGHRS, YFSETQ. The CDR3 has 15 amino acids.

This clone was detected once. J is TRBJ1-3 and V is TRBV27, with a weak D call TRBD1 (6 bases). Germline assignment: CDR1 MNHEY and CDR2 SMNVEV (reference sequence). Trimming cost V 5 bases and J 0 bases, with 17 bases left between them. The CDR3 covers 17 residues. Written as DNA, the CDR3 is TGTGCCAGCAGTCCCCGAAGGACAGCCCTCTCTGGAAACACCATATATTTT. This gives the protein CASSPRRTALSGNTIYF.

The chain couples TRBV27 to TRBJ1-5, with D maybe TRBD1 (5 bases). The germline V gene encodes CDR1 MNHEY and CDR2 SMNVEV (reference sequence). Trimming shortened V by 4 bases and J by 0 bases, and 13 bases separated the two germline ends. The length of the CDR3 is 16 residues. CDR3 in amino acids: CASSSRQGYSNQPQHF. Written as DNA, the CDR3 is TGTGCCAGCAGTTCCCGTCAGGGCTATAGCAATCAGCCCCAGCATTTT.

The V call is TRBV7-8, the J call TRBJ2-7, with 8 bases matching TRBD1. The CDR3 totals 12 residues. J gave up 9 bases and V 5 bases, and 6 bases lay outside the gene matches. The V gene's germline CDR1 is SGHVS and CDR2 FQNEAQ. The CDR3 DNA is TGTGCCAGCAGCCATGGACAGGGCATGCAGTACTTC. Protein sequence: CASSHGQGMQYF.

This clone was found a few times. The V and J genes are TRBV5-4 and TRBJ1-1, with no clear D. CDR1 and CDR2 from the germline V gene are SGHNT and YYREEE (reference sequence). CDR3 length equals 11 residues. The V gene lost 10 bases and the J gene lost 7 bases, with 14 bases spanning the gap. DNA for the CDR3: TGTGCCTGTTATGAGGGAGGTGAAGCTTTCTTT. Translated: CACYEGGEAFF.

The rearrangement uses TRBV15 and TRBJ1-5; 10 positions agree with TRBD1. The J segment lost 3 bases and the V segment lost 9 bases, leaving 14 bases of the junction unmatched. Germline values: CDR1 LNHNV, CDR2 YYDKDF (reference sequence). The CDR3 totals 17 residues. CDR3 in amino acids: CATRPGQGRGYNQPQHF. The CDR3 coding sequence is TGTGCCACTCGACCGGGACAGGGGAGGGGGTACAATCAGCCCCAGCATTTT.

The chain combines TRBV29-1 with TRBJ2-7, with D unclear. CDR1 and CDR2 from the germline V gene are SQVTM and ANQGSEA. This CDR3 spans 11 amino acids. With 4 bases removed from V and 4 bases from J, the gap between germline ends came to 8 bases. Here the CDR3 DNA reads TGCAGCGTTGGTGGAGTGTACGAGCAGTACTTC. Amino acid sequence: CSVGGVYEQYF.

The rearrangement links TRBV12-3 or TRBV12-4 to TRBJ1-6; no clear D gene. The CDR3 extends over 12 amino acids. Between the trimmed V and J ends, which lost 2 bases and 15 bases, there was a span of 11 bases. This chain's CDR3 is CASSLSLRDLHF. The CDR3 DNA reads TGTGCCAGCAGTTTATCCCTGAGGGACCTCCACTTT.

CDR3 region: CASSLASSRQNTEAFF. The CDR3 DNA follows: TGCGCCAGCAGCTTGGCATCGAGCAGACAGAACACTGAAGCTTTCTTT. The rearrangement joins TRBV5-1 to TRBJ1-1; unclear D gene. Germline CDR1 SGHRS, CDR2 YFSETQ. V was shortened by 0 bases and J by 1 base, with 13 bases between the two germline ends. This CDR3 is 16 amino acids long.

The chain uses TRBV19 and TRBJ1-5; no clear D. V was pared by 5 bases and J by 0 bases, with 11 bases between. The CDR3 has 15 residues. Germline CDR1 and CDR2: LNHDA and SQIVND (reference sequence). CDR3 loop: CASSPTLASNQPQHF. The CDR3 DNA is TGTGCCAGTAGTCCGACATTGGCTAGCAATCAGCCCCAGCATTTT. Using reference TRBV19 and TRBJ1-5 for the parts outside the CDR3, the full variable domain is DGGITQSPKYLFRKEGQNVTLSCEQNLNHDAMYWYRQDPGQGLRLIYYSQIVNDFQKGDIAEGYSVSREKKESFPLTVTSAQKNPTAFYLCASSPTLASNQPQHFGDGTRLSIL.